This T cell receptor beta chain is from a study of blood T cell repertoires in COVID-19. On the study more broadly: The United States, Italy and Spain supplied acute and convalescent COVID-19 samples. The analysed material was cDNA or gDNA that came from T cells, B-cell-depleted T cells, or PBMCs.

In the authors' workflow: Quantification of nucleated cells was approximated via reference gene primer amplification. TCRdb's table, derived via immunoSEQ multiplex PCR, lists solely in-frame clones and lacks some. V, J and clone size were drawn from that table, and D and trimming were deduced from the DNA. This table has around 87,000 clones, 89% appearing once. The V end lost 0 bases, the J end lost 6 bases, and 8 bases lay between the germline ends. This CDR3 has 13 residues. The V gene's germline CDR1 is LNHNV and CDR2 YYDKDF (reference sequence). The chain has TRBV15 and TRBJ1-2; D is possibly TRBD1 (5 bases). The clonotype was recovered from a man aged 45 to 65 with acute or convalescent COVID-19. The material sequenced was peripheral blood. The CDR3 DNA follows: TGTGCCACCAGCAGAGAGGAAGGGGATGGCTACACCTTC. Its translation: CATSREEGDGYTF.